These 13 T cell receptor beta chains were sequenced from one sample in a study of Graves' ophthalmopathy and Graves' hyperthyroidism. Amplification of the TCR beta CDR3 regions used RNA transcripts (as template). Amplification began with first-round RT-PCR using HTBI primers, then second-round multiplex PCR was performed. MiXCR, run by TCRdb on the multiplex PCR reads, gives a single entry per CDR3 protein. The sample lists a few hundred thousand distinct CDR3 sequences, 20% to 25% seen once, with roughly 45% in the top ten. Sequencing was carried out using peripheral blood. These receptors were collected from a woman aged 45-60 years with Graves' ophthalmopathy.

This clonotype appeared many times. The chain recombines TRBV2 with TRBJ2-7; D is undetermined. The CDR3 length is 14 residues. The V gene lost 4 bases and the J gene lost 1 base, with 11 bases spanning the gap. Germline V gene data show CDR1 as SNHLY and CDR2 as FYNNEI. CDR3 sequence reads: CASSVAIQSYEQYF. The CDR3 DNA reads as TGTGCCAGCAGTGTTGCGATCCAGTCCTACGAGCAGTACTTC.

This clonotype was recorded at least ten times. The gene calls are TRBV28 and TRBJ2-2; 11 bases match TRBD1. This CDR3 region has 18 residues. V lost 5 bases and J lost 7; bases outside the gene matches: 15. Germline values: CDR1 MDHEN, CDR2 SYDVKM. DNA of the CDR3: TGTGCCAGCAGTGCACCTAAAGGGGGACAGGGGGTTGTCGGGGAGCTGTTTTTT. Its translation: CASSAPKGGQGVVGELFF. Variable domain in full (rest from reference TRBV28 and TRBJ2-2): DVKVTQSSRYLVKRTGEKVFLECVQDMDHENMFWYRQDPGLGLRLIYFSYDVKMKEKGDIPEGYSVSREKKERFSLILESASTNQTSMYLCASSAPKGGQGVVGELFFGEGSRLTVL.

This clonotype was seen repeatedly, ten times or more. This rearrangement joins TRBV30 to TRBJ2-5, with D maybe TRBD1 (6 bases). Deletions cut 0 bases from V and 5 bases from J, with 19 bases between. The V gene's germline CDR1 is GTSNPN and CDR2 SVGIG (reference sequence). CDR3 length equals 16 residues. The CDR3 coding sequence is TGTGCCTGGAGTGTACAGGGTAGCGCCCATAGGGAGACCCAGTACTTC. Its translation: CAWSVQGSAHRETQYF. The entire variable domain, with the rest obtained from reference TRBV30 and TRBJ2-5, is as follows: SQTIHQWPATLVQPVGSPLSLECTVEGTSNPNLYWYRQAAGRGLQLLFYSVGIGQISSEVPQNLSASRPQDRQFILSSKKLLLSDSGFYLCAWSVQGSAHRETQYFGPGTRLLVL.

This clonotype is a singleton in its sample. The V gene is TRBV12-3 or TRBV12-4, the J gene TRBJ1-2, with 7 bases matching TRBD1. The CDR3 has 14 amino acids. V was pared by 3 bases and J by 6 bases, with 7 bases of the junction left unmatched. The CDR3 nucleotides read TGTGCCAGCAGTTTGAACAGGGGAACTCATGGCTACACCTTC. Translating it yields CASSLNRGTHGYTF.

For this clonotype: This clone may be a read error of a much larger clone one base away. The chain joins TRBV20-1 to TRBJ1-5, with a possible D match to TRBD1 (5 bases). The CDR3 loop spans 15 amino acids. CDR1 is DFQATT and CDR2 is SNEGSKA in the germline V gene (reference sequence). Written as DNA, the CDR3 is TGCAGTGCTAGGCAATCGAGGGACTTAAAACAGCCCCGGCATTTT. Translating gives CSARQSRDLKQPRHF.

This clonotype was seen repeatedly, ten times or more. This sequence joins TRBV20-1 and TRBJ2-7; D possibly uses TRBD1 or TRBD2 (5 bases each). The V end lost 1 base, the J end lost 7 bases, and 20 bases lay between the germline ends. The CDR3 has 15 amino acids. The germline gives CDR1 DFQATT, CDR2 SNEGSKA (reference sequence). The chain's CDR3 is CSARVVDGGLGEQYF. In DNA, the CDR3 is TGCAGTGCTAGAGTGGTTGATGGGGGATTGGGGGAGCAGTACTTC.

The chain links TRBV20-1 to TRBJ2-4, with TRBD1 matching over 9 bases. Germline V gene data show CDR1 as DFQATT and CDR2 as SNEGSKA (reference sequence). The CDR3 consists of 18 residues. The ends lost 5 bases at V and 3 bases at J; junction bases unmatched: 17. The chain's CDR3 is CSAYPGQGARKGKNIQYF. The CDR3 nucleotides read TGCAGTGCTTACCCGGGACAGGGCGCCCGCAAAGGCAAAAACATTCAGTACTTC.

This clonotype showed up many times. The chain recombines TRBV20-1 with TRBJ2-7; 10 bases align to TRBD1. J gave up 3 bases and V 5 bases, and 7 bases lay outside the gene matches. Germline values: CDR1 DFQATT, CDR2 SNEGSKA (reference sequence). CDR3 length equals 14 residues. Written as DNA, the CDR3 is TGCAGTGCTCCGACCCGGGACAGGGGCTACGAGCAGTACTTC. Protein product: CSAPTRDRGYEQYF.

This clonotype showed up many times. V usage is TRBV24-1 and J usage is TRBJ2-7, with 8 bases aligning to TRBD1. The CDR3 has 13 amino acids. Germline-derived CDR1 and CDR2 are KGHDR and SFDVKD. Unmatched junction bases numbered 5, after V lost 7 bases and J lost 4 bases. The CDR3: CATSQGALYEQYF. Here the CDR3 DNA reads TGTGCCACCAGCCAGGGGGCACTGTACGAGCAGTACTTC.

This sequence joins TRBV12-3 or TRBV12-4 and TRBJ1-1; D unclear. The CDR3 is made up of 13 amino acids. The ends were cut back, 6 bases at V and 6 bases at J, with 14 bases in the middle. The CDR3 reads CASRPGRAAEAFF. CDR3 coding DNA: TGTGCCAGCAGACCCGGGCGGGCAGCTGAAGCTTTCTTT.

This clonotype was counted ten times or more. The chain has TRBV19 and TRBJ2-7, with a possible D match to TRBD1 (5 bases). Germline V gives CDR1 LNHDA, CDR2 SQIVND (reference sequence). CDR3 length equals 15 residues. V lost 1 base, J lost 3 bases, and 13 bases lay in between. The CDR3 here is CASSIVSSRGYEQYF. CDR3 nucleotide sequence: TGTGCCAGTAGTATAGTGTCTAGTAGGGGCTACGAGCAGTACTTC. Based on the CDR3 plus reference TRBV19 and TRBJ2-7, the full variable domain is DGGITQSPKYLFRKEGQNVTLSCEQNLNHDAMYWYRQDPGQGLRLIYYSQIVNDFQKGDIAEGYSVSREKKESFPLTVTSAQKNPTAFYLCASSIVSSRGYEQYFGPGTRLTVT.

This clonotype was observed a handful of times. This rearrangement joins TRBV28 to TRBJ2-7, with 9 bases that match TRBD1. Germline lookup yields CDR1 MDHEN and CDR2 SYDVKM. Trimming took 3 bases from V and 1 from J; bases not matched to a gene: 4. This CDR3 region has 15 residues. CDR3 region: CASSLLTGGSYEQYF. In DNA form, the CDR3 reads TGTGCCAGCAGTTTGCTGACAGGGGGATCCTACGAGCAGTACTTC.

The J gene is TRBJ2-2, the V gene TRBV10-1, with no clear D. V was pared by 3 bases and J by 1 base, with 9 bases between. The CDR3 extends over 15 amino acids. Looked up from germline, CDR1 is WNHNN and CDR2 is SYGVQD (reference sequence). This CDR3 reads CASSDQAVNTGELFF. CDR3 DNA: TGCGCCAGCAGTGACCAGGCGGTGAACACCGGGGAGCTGTTTTTT.